This is a list of T cell receptor beta chains from one sample in a study of cytomegalovirus exposure and HLA in healthy donors. Data came from immunoSEQ multiplex PCR; TCRdb stores just in-frame clones and leaves some out. Across 70,000 to 90,000 clones, the top ten clones capture 3% to 4.5% of the sample. The material sequenced was PBMCs. Receptors originate from a young man in good health and CMV-seropositive. CDR3s include the opening cysteine and the closing phenylalanine or tryptophan. A D gene is named only where the DNA matches it firmly.

V gene: TRBV5-1; J gene: TRBJ2-2; D gene: NA; CDR3 DNA: TGCGCCAGCAGAAGGATGGAGGGCGAGAGCGGGGAGCTGTTTTTT; CDR3 protein: CASRRMEGESGELFF
V gene: TRBV6-6; J gene: TRBJ2-3; D gene: NA; CDR3 DNA: TGTGCCAGCAGTTACCTCGGGACTGCTGGCACAGATACGCAGTATTTT; CDR3 protein: CASSYLGTAGTDTQYF
V gene: TRBV18; J gene: TRBJ2-7; D gene: NA; CDR3 DNA: TGTGCCAGCTCACCGGGGGGATCCTACGAGCAGTACTTC; CDR3 protein: CASSPGGSYEQYF
V gene: TRBV5-1; J gene: TRBJ2-1; D gene: TRBD2; CDR3 DNA: TGCGCCAGCAGCTTGGCCCTAGCGGGGGGCCCATTGGGTGAGCAGTTCTTC; CDR3 protein: CASSLALAGGPLGEQFF
V gene: TRBV6-5; J gene: TRBJ2-2; D gene: NA; CDR3 DNA: TGTGCCAGCAGCCAGTGGGGGCAGAACACCGGGGAGCTGTTTTTT; CDR3 protein: CASSQWGQNTGELFF
V gene: TRBV19; J gene: TRBJ1-5; D gene: NA; CDR3 DNA: TGTGCCAGTAGTATAAATTATGCGGGAGATCAGCCCCAGCATTTT; CDR3 protein: CASSINYAGDQPQHF
V gene: TRBV18; J gene: TRBJ1-2; D gene: TRBD1; CDR3 DNA: TGTGCCAGCTCACCGGGACAGGGTTTCCTCGGCTACACCTTC; CDR3 protein: CASSPGQGFLGYTF
V gene: TRBV14; J gene: TRBJ2-2; D gene: TRBD2; CDR3 DNA: TGTGCCAGCAGCCATCTAGCGGGGGCCACCGGGGAGCTGTTTTTT; CDR3 protein: CASSHLAGATGELFF
V gene: TRBV6-1; J gene: TRBJ1-5; D gene: NA; CDR3 DNA: TGTGCCAGCACTATGGACAGTTGGAGCAATCAGCCCCAGCATTTT; CDR3 protein: CASTMDSWSNQPQHF
V gene: TRBV19; J gene: TRBJ1-2; D gene: TRBD1; CDR3 DNA: TGTGCCAGCGATGACAGGGGCCTATACTATGGCTACACCTTC; CDR3 protein: CASDDRGLYYGYTF
V gene: TRBV5-8; J gene: TRBJ2-7; D gene: NA; CDR3 DNA: TGTGCCAGCAGCTTGGTTACCTACGAGCAGTACTTC; CDR3 protein: CASSLVTYEQYF
V gene: TRBV5-4; J gene: TRBJ2-2; D gene: TRBD1; CDR3 DNA: TGTGCCAGCAGCTTACAGGGGGCGCACGGGGAGCTGTTTTTT; CDR3 protein: CASSLQGAHGELFF
V gene: TRBV20-1; J gene: TRBJ2-3; D gene: NA; CDR3 DNA: TGCAGTGCTAGAGTGCGGGATACGCAGTATTTT; CDR3 protein: CSARVRDTQYF
V gene: TRBV10-3; J gene: TRBJ1-3; D gene: NA; CDR3 DNA: TGTGCCATCAGTGAGTCTGCAGTTGGAAACACCATATATTTT; CDR3 protein: CAISESAVGNTIYF
V gene: TRBV2; J gene: TRBJ2-7; D gene: NA; CDR3 DNA: TGTGCCAGCAGACGGGAAGCCTACGAGCAGTACTTC; CDR3 protein: CASRREAYEQYF
V gene: TRBV18; J gene: TRBJ1-5; D gene: NA; CDR3 DNA: TGTGCCAGCTCACCAGTATCTACGGGGGGCCGAGGAGCTCAGCCCCAGCATTTT; CDR3 protein: CASSPVSTGGRGAQPQHF
V gene: TRBV13; J gene: TRBJ1-2; D gene: TRBD1; CDR3 DNA: TGTGCCAGCAGCCTCCAGGGGGCGCTCAACTATGGCTACACCTTC; CDR3 protein: CASSLQGALNYGYTF
V gene: TRBV2; J gene: TRBJ2-2; D gene: TRBD1; CDR3 DNA: TGTGCCAGCAGGGGGACAGGGTTGATCTTCGGCACCGGGGAGCTGTTTTTT; CDR3 protein: CASRGTGLIFGTGELFF
V gene: TRBV11-2; J gene: TRBJ2-7; D gene: NA; CDR3 DNA: TGTGCCAGCAGCTCGTCTATCCCCGAGCAGTACTTC; CDR3 protein: CASSSSIPEQYF
V gene: TRBV29-1; J gene: TRBJ1-1; D gene: NA; CDR3 DNA: TGCAGCGTTGAAGATGGGGGGACGGTAAGTGAAGCTTTCTTT; CDR3 protein: CSVEDGGTVSEAFF
V gene: TRBV6-1; J gene: TRBJ1-2; D gene: TRBD1; CDR3 DNA: TGTGCCAGCAGTGAAGGAGACAGGGTGGGGGGTGGCTACACCTTC; CDR3 protein: CASSEGDRVGGGYTF
V gene: TRBV9; J gene: TRBJ1-2; D gene: NA; CDR3 DNA: TGTGCCAGCAGCGTAGCACCGGGGGACTATGGCTACACCTTC; CDR3 protein: CASSVAPGDYGYTF
V gene: TRBV5-1; J gene: TRBJ2-1; D gene: NA; CDR3 DNA: TGCGCCAGCAGCTCGGACTTGAATCTGAATGAGCAGTTCTTC; CDR3 protein: CASSSDLNLNEQFF
V gene: TRBV9; J gene: TRBJ1-6; D gene: NA; CDR3 DNA: TGTGCCAGCAGCGGTACAGGGTTCAATTCACCCCTCCACTTT; CDR3 protein: CASSGTGFNSPLHF
V gene: TRBV28; J gene: TRBJ1-1; D gene: NA; CDR3 DNA: TGTGCCAGCAACCCAGGGTTTTGGGCCCTCGGGACTGAAGCTTTCTTT; CDR3 protein: CASNPGFWALGTEAFF
V gene: TRBV6-1; J gene: TRBJ1-2; D gene: NA; CDR3 DNA: TGTGCCAGCAGTCAACTTATGAGTAACTATGGCTACACCTTC; CDR3 protein: CASSQLMSNYGYTF
V gene: TRBV15; J gene: TRBJ1-5; D gene: TRBD1; CDR3 DNA: TGTGCCACCAGCAGAGAGGGGACAGGGGGCGCGTATCAGCCCCAGCATTTT; CDR3 protein: CATSREGTGGAYQPQHF
V gene: TRBV9; J gene: TRBJ1-6; D gene: NA; CDR3 DNA: TGTGCCAGCAGCGTTGGGGCTATCGAAATTTCACCCCTCCACTTT; CDR3 protein: CASSVGAIEISPLHF
V gene: TRBV14; J gene: TRBJ1-1; D gene: NA; CDR3 DNA: TGTGCCAGCAGCCAATCGGGGAGGGGCGAGGCTTTCTTT; CDR3 protein: CASSQSGRGEAFF
V gene: TRBV5-6; J gene: TRBJ2-7; D gene: NA; CDR3 DNA: TGTGCCAGCAGCTTGGGGCAGGGTGGCAACGAGCAGTACTTC; CDR3 protein: CASSLGQGGNEQYF
V gene: TRBV10-3; J gene: TRBJ1-1; D gene: NA; CDR3 DNA: TGTGCCAGAAGGGAGGATTTGAACACTGAAGCTTTCTTT; CDR3 protein: CARREDLNTEAFF
V gene: TRBV4-1; J gene: TRBJ2-7; D gene: NA; CDR3 DNA: TGCGCCAGCAGCCAAGATCATTCCGGGTTTGGCTACGAGCAGTACTTC; CDR3 protein: CASSQDHSGFGYEQYF
V gene: TRBV5-4; J gene: TRBJ2-1; D gene: NA; CDR3 DNA: TGTGCCAGCAGCTTGGTTGCGAGAGAGCAGTTCTTC; CDR3 protein: CASSLVAREQFF
V gene: TRBV29-1; J gene: TRBJ1-2; D gene: TRBD1; CDR3 DNA: TGCAGCGTTGCGGGACAGGGTAAAGGCTACACCTTC; CDR3 protein: CSVAGQGKGYTF
V gene: TRBV6-5; J gene: TRBJ2-4; D gene: NA; CDR3 DNA: TGTGCCAGCAGTTGGCAGGGGTCGTGGAACATTCAGTACTTC; CDR3 protein: CASSWQGSWNIQYF
V gene: TRBV7-7; J gene: TRBJ1-1; D gene: NA; CDR3 DNA: TGTGCTAGCAGCCCTTCTGTCGGGAACACTGAAGCTTTCTTT; CDR3 protein: CASSPSVGNTEAFF
V gene: TRBV4-1; J gene: TRBJ2-5; D gene: TRBD1; CDR3 DNA: TGCGCCAGCAGCCAAGTTAGGACAGGCCAAGAGACCCAGTACTTC; CDR3 protein: CASSQVRTGQETQYF
V gene: TRBV19; J gene: TRBJ2-2; D gene: NA; CDR3 DNA: TGTGCCAGTAGTATGGGGGGGAACACCGGGGAGCTGTTTTTT; CDR3 protein: CASSMGGNTGELFF
V gene: TRBV28; J gene: TRBJ2-7; D gene: TRBD1; CDR3 DNA: TGTGCCAGCAGTATGATGACGACAGGGTGGTTCAACGAGCAGTACTTC; CDR3 protein: CASSMMTTGWFNEQYF
V gene: TRBV2; J gene: TRBJ1-2; D gene: NA; CDR3 DNA: TGTGCCAGGAGGGACTTCCGAATTGGCTACACCTTC; CDR3 protein: CARRDFRIGYTF